This T cell receptor beta chain derives from a study of T cells after yellow fever vaccination. This clonotype was found many times. The germline V gene encodes CDR1 SGHVS and CDR2 FNYEAQ. This CDR3 comprises 14 residues. The V gene lost 0 bases and the J gene lost 0 bases, with 3 bases spanning the gap. UMIs and a universal primer site were added when TCR cDNA was made by 5'RACE template switching. From the 5' RACE reads, TCRdb called clonotypes with MiXCR, one entry per CDR3 protein. The table lists about 400,000 distinct CDR3 sequences, over 5% of them singletons, with approximately 15% in the top ten.

This receptor was taken from a man aged 25-45 years who received the YFV17D yellow fever vaccine. Sequenced material: PBMCs, taken 5 days after the yellow fever booster vaccination. The chain employs TRBV7-6 and TRBJ2-1; D uncertain. CDR3 in DNA: TGTGCCAGCAGCTTAGCGGCCTCCTACAATGAGCAGTTCTTC. Translating gives CASSLAASYNEQFF.